Only a few counts were recorded for the clone carrying this T cell receptor beta chain. Antigen specificity is unknown. Sequencing used immunoSEQ multiplex PCR; TCRdb keeps in-frame clones, though not all of them. The sample lists some 30,000 clones, more than 60% seen once, with 13% to 15% in the top ten. The CDR3 runs to 17 residues. Trimming took off 3 bases at V and 0 bases at J, with 17 bases between the two ends. Germline CDR1 is LNHDA and CDR2 is SQIVND (reference sequence). The sample comes from a study of PD-1 blockade in classical Hodgkin lymphoma. Study information: The study gave patients nivolumab 3 mg/kg intravenously every 2 weeks. Overall study results and limits: Newly diagnosed patients reportedly trailed healthy donors in baseline TCR diversity. What drove the repertoire differences, possibly disease activity or prior therapy, has not been defined.

Every single patient, without exception, relapsed after autologous stem cell transplantation, and brentuximab vedotin exposure varied. This chain connects TRBV19 to TRBJ1-1, with D perhaps matching TRBD1 (5 bases). The clonotype originates from a human donor with classical Hodgkin lymphoma. This material consisted of peripheral blood mononuclear cells (PBMCs), taken before the second cycle of nivolumab. CDR3 in DNA: TGTGCCAGTAGTATCCCGAGGGACCTACTTATGAACACTGAAGCTTTCTTT. Amino acid sequence: CASSIPRDLLMNTEAFF.